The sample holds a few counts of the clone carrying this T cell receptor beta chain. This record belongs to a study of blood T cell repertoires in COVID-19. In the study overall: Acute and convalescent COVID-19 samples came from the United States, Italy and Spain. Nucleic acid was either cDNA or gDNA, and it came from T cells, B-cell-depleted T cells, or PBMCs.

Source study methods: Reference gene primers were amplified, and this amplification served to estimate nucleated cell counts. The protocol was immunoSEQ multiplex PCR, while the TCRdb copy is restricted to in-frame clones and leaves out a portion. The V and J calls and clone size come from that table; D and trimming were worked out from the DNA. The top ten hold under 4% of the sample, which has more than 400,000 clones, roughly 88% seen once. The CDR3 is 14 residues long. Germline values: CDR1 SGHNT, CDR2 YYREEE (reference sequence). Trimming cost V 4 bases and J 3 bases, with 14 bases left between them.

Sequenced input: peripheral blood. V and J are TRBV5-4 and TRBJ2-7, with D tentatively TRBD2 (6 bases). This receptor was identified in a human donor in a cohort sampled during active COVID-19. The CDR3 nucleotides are TGTGCCAGCAGCCCTCGAGGGAGGTTCTACGAGCAGTACTTC. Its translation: CASSPRGRFYEQYF. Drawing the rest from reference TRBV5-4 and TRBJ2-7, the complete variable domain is ETGVTQSPTHLIKTRGQQVTLRCSSQSGHNTVSWYQQALGQGPQFIFQYYREEENGRGNFPPRFSGLQFPNYSSELNVNALELDDSALYLCASSPRGRFYEQYFGPGTRLTVT.